This T cell receptor beta chain appears in the sequencing data of a study of blood T cell repertoires in COVID-19. Across the study: COVID-19 samples from acute and convalescent phases originated in the United States, Italy and Spain. PBMCs, B-cell-depleted T cells, or T cells provided the cDNA or gDNA that made up the material.

Germline V CDR1 and CDR2: SGHRS, YFSETQ. The CDR3 contains 15 residues. With V trimmed by 5 bases and J by 5 bases, 10 bases remained unmatched. Original processing methods: Scientists estimated how many nucleated cells there were by amplifying reference gene primers. Sequencing used immunoSEQ multiplex PCR; TCRdb keeps in-frame clones, though not all of them. That table is the source of V, J and clone size, and D and trimming were worked out from the DNA. The table includes tens of thousands of clones, 65% to 85% detected once. The clonotype originates from a man between 70 and 80 years old with active or convalescent COVID-19. Sequencing was done on a sample of peripheral blood. The chain has TRBV5-1 and TRBJ2-5; TRBD1 matches 9 bases. The CDR3 region has the DNA TGCGCCAGCAGTGGCGGAACAGGGGGCCAGGAGACCCAGTACTTC. Encoded protein: CASSGGTGGQETQYF.